The sequence of this TCR beta chain was determined in a study of T cell responses to AZD1222 COVID-19 vaccine. Study-wide findings and caveats: The donors showed a predominance of white British ancestry and of females, with possible underestimation of clonal diversity.

As regards this clone: The antigen is undetermined.

Libraries were prepared by immunoSEQ multiplex PCR; TCRdb keeps only in-frame clonotypes and omits some of them. The sample records more than 95,000 clones, about 88% being singletons. The TCR comes from an adult in good health. This material consisted of peripheral blood, taken on day 0 of AZD1222 vaccination.

The CDR3 sequence: CASSQLQEDGYTF. The CDR3 DNA is TGTGCCAGCAGCCAACTGCAGGAGGATGGCTACACCTTC. The chain is built from TRBV7-9 and TRBJ1-2; D remains unclear. In germline, CDR1 is SEHNR, CDR2 FQNEAQ (reference sequence). Trimming shortened V by 5 bases and J by 6 bases, and 13 bases separated the two germline ends. This CDR3 is 13 amino acids long.